The 29 T cell receptor beta chains below come from one sample, sequenced in a study of T cell responses to AZD1222 COVID-19 vaccine. Sequencing used immunoSEQ multiplex PCR; TCRdb keeps in-frame clones, though not all of them. The repertoire has 120,000 to 150,000 clones, about 90% of them found once; the top ten carry 9.3%. Here the sequenced sample was peripheral blood, taken 28 days after the second AZD1222 dose. Receptors were obtained from an adult who received the AZD1222 COVID-19 vaccine.

The chain employs TRBV9 and TRBJ2-7, with TRBD2 matching over 13 bases. V lost 3 bases and J lost 3; bases outside the gene matches: 12. The CDR3 is 18 residues long. CDR1 is SGDLS, CDR2 YYNGEE, per germline. CDR3 coding DNA: TGTGCCAGCAGCGCTCGGACTAGCGGGAGTCCCCTCCACTACGAGCAGTACTTC. It is translated as CASSARTSGSPLHYEQYF.

The J gene is TRBJ1-1, the V gene TRBV5-6, with 7 bases fitting TRBD1. Germline V CDR1 and CDR2: SGHDT, YYEEEE. The J segment lost 0 bases and the V segment lost 8 bases, leaving 13 bases of the junction unmatched. The CDR3 has 16 amino acids. This CDR3 is CASDRRGQYMNTEAFF. CDR3 sequence (DNA): TGTGCCAGTGACCGGAGGGGGCAGTACATGAACACTGAAGCTTTCTTT.

The rearrangement links TRBV9 to TRBJ2-1, with 7 bases lining up with TRBD2. The CDR3 length is 12 residues. From germline, CDR1 is SGDLS and CDR2 YYNGEE. Trimming removed 4 bases from V and 10 bases from J; junction bases left unmatched: 5. The CDR3 loop reads CASSYMTSEQFF. In DNA, the CDR3 is TGTGCCAGCAGCTATATGACTAGCGAGCAGTTCTTC.

The CDR3 reads CASSLAPEKTQYF. The CDR3 DNA is TGTGCCAGCAGCTTAGCGCCGGAGAAGACCCAGTACTTC. The chain carries TRBV7-8 and TRBJ2-5; D unresolved. Germline assignment: CDR1 SGHVS and CDR2 FQNEAQ. CDR3 length equals 13 residues. The ends were cut back, 0 bases at V and 6 bases at J, with 8 bases in the middle.

This clone was recorded once. DNA of the CDR3: TGTGCCAGCAGCCAAAACAGGGTGAACGGTGAAGCTTTCTTT. This codes for CASSQNRVNGEAFF. The J gene is TRBJ1-1, the V gene TRBV3-1 (or the pseudogene TRBV3-2); D perhaps matches TRBD1 (6 bases). The V and J ends lost 2 bases and 7 bases respectively, with 14 bases between them. The CDR3 totals 14 residues. Per germline, CDR1 LGHDT and CDR2 YNNKEL (reference sequence).

A few counts support this clone. The chain joins TRBV7-8 to TRBJ2-1, with 7 positions matching TRBD2. V was pared by 4 bases and J by 1 base, with 4 bases of the junction left unmatched. This CDR3 has 15 amino acids. Germline V gene data show CDR1 as SGHVS and CDR2 as FQNEAQ. CDR3 bases: TGTGCCAGCAGCTCTGAGCGGGGATCCTACAATGAGCAGTTCTTC. Translated, it gives CASSSERGSYNEQFF.

The rearrangement joins TRBV30 to TRBJ1-1, with 7 positions matching TRBD1. CDR3 size: 15 residues. J lost 5 bases, V lost 2 bases, and 11 bases had no gene match. The germline V gene has CDR1 GTSNPN and CDR2 SVGIG (reference sequence). The CDR3 sequence is CAWSPWEGGRTEAFF. In DNA, the CDR3 is TGTGCCTGGAGTCCCTGGGAAGGGGGCCGGACTGAAGCTTTCTTT.

The chain has TRBV10-1 and TRBJ2-1, with 12 bases aligning to TRBD2. Trimming removed 5 bases from V and 8 bases from J; junction bases left unmatched: 7. Germline V gene sequence: CDR1 WNHNN, CDR2 SYGVQD (reference sequence). The length of the CDR3 is 15 residues. For the CDR3, the DNA is TGCGCCAGCAGTCTGACTAGCGGGAGTCGGGATGAGCAGTTCTTC. It specifies CASSLTSGSRDEQFF.

As DNA, the CDR3 is TGTGCCAGCAGCTTAGTTTGGGGGAACTACGAGCAGTACTTC. The encoded protein is CASSLVWGNYEQYF. J is TRBJ2-7 and V is TRBV7-2, with D perhaps being TRBD1 or TRBD2 (5 bases each). The CDR3 length is 14 residues. Germline CDR1 SGHTA, CDR2 FQGNSA. With 1 base removed from V and 3 bases from J, the gap between germline ends came to 10 bases. Full variable domain (remainder filled in from reference TRBV7-2 and TRBJ2-7): GAGVSQSPSNKVTEKGKDVELRCDPISGHTALYWYRQSLGQGLEFLIYFQGNSAPDKSGLPSDRFSAERTGGSVSTLTIQRTQQEDSAVYLCASSLVWGNYEQYFGPGTRLTVT.

V and J are TRBV19 and TRBJ1-2; 7 nucleotides align to TRBD1. From germline, CDR1 is LNHDA and CDR2 SQIVND (reference sequence). The CDR3 extends over 13 amino acids. V dropped 5 bases and J dropped 4; count of bases not matched to a gene: 4. The CDR3 here is CASSVDRFYGYTF. CDR3 bases: TGTGCCAGTAGTGTGGACAGGTTCTATGGCTACACCTTC.

The V gene is TRBV11-2, the J gene TRBJ2-1, with D possibly matching TRBD1 (5 bases). The CDR3 spans 12 residues. The germline CDR1 and CDR2 sequences are SGHAT and FQNNGV. V lost 7 bases to trimming and J lost 4 bases, with 8 bases between them. For the CDR3, the DNA is TGTGCCAGCACATCAGGGTACAATGAGCAGTTCTTC. It codes for CASTSGYNEQFF. Using reference TRBV11-2 and TRBJ2-1 for the parts outside the CDR3, the full variable domain is EAGVAQSPRYKIIEKRQSVAFWCNPISGHATLYWYQQILGQGPKLLIQFQNNGVVDDSQLPKDRFSAERLKGVDSTLKIQPAKLEDSAVYLCASTSGYNEQFFGPGTRLTVL.

V and J are TRBV6-5 and TRBJ2-5, with TRBD1 as a possible D gene (6 bases). The V and J ends lost 5 bases and 8 bases respectively, with 15 bases between them. This CDR3 spans 13 amino acids. Germline values: CDR1 MNHEY, CDR2 SVGAGI. DNA of the CDR3: TGTGCCAGCAGTCCCGGACAGAGGATCACCCAGTACTTC. It specifies CASSPGQRITQYF.

The J gene is TRBJ1-6, the V gene TRBV16; no reliable D call. CDR1 and CDR2 from the germline V gene are KGHSY and FQNENV. V shed 2 bases and J shed 7 bases, with 12 bases lying between them. The CDR3 is 15 residues long. In DNA form, the CDR3 reads TGTGCCAGCAGCCAAAGTCCAGGAGTCAATTCACCCCTCCACTTT. Translating it yields CASSQSPGVNSPLHF.

This clone came up a few times. The chain joins TRBV19 to TRBJ1-1, with D uncertain. V dropped 7 bases and J dropped 1 base, with 10 bases sitting between them. This CDR3 comprises 13 residues. Per the germline V gene, CDR1 is LNHDA and CDR2 is SQIVND (reference sequence). The CDR3 DNA reads TGTGCCAGTACGAGGTACGGGAACACTGAAGCTTTCTTT. This translates into CASTRYGNTEAFF.

The CDR3 DNA follows: TGTGCCAGCAGCTTAGCCCGGGGGCCCGGGGAGCTGTTTTTT. Amino acid sequence: CASSLARGPGELFF. V is TRBV7-9 and J is TRBJ2-2; D might be TRBD1 or TRBD2, each matching 6 bases. In germline, CDR1 is SEHNR, CDR2 FQNEAQ (reference sequence). The CDR3 runs 14 residues. With 0 bases removed from V and 6 bases from J, the gap between germline ends came to 8 bases. Filled out from reference TRBV7-9 and TRBJ2-2, the complete variable domain reads DTGVSQNPRHKITKRGQNVTFRCDPISEHNRLYWYRQTLGQGPEFLTYFQNEAQLEKSRLLSDRFSAERPKGSFSTLEIQRTEQGDSAMYLCASSLARGPGELFFGEGSRLTVL.

This clone has only a few counts. The chain has TRBV15 and TRBJ2-1, with D perhaps matching TRBD1 (5 bases). The CDR3 loop spans 15 amino acids. Trimming removed 5 bases from V and 2 bases from J, with 13 bases in between. The germline V gene has CDR1 LNHNV and CDR2 YYDKDF (reference sequence). CDR3 coding DNA: TGTGCCACCAGCGACGGAAGGGGCACCTACAATGAGCAGTTCTTC. It codes for CATSDGRGTYNEQFF.

This chain connects TRBV4-1 to TRBJ1-5; D gene ambiguous. The CDR3 sequence is 15 residues long. Trimming shortened V by 2 bases and J by 5 bases, and 13 bases separated the two germline ends. Germline V gene data show CDR1 as MGHRA and CDR2 as YSYEKL. The CDR3, as DNA: TGCGCCAGCAGCCAACGCAGCGATATTTATCAGCCCCAGCATTTT. Its protein is CASSQRSDIYQPQHF.

V gene TRBV3-1 (or the pseudogene TRBV3-2) combines with J gene TRBJ1-2; D is undetermined. The CDR3 has 12 amino acids. The V gene lost 8 bases and the J gene lost 3 bases, with 10 bases spanning the gap. Germline V gene lookup returns CDR1 LGHDT and CDR2 YNNKEL (reference sequence). This CDR3 is CASQRSDYGYTF. The CDR3 DNA reads TGTGCCAGCCAGAGGTCCGACTATGGCTACACCTTC.

This chain joins TRBV11-2 and TRBJ1-1; 9 bases map to TRBD1. Germline CDR1 is SGHAT and CDR2 is FQNNGV. With V trimmed by 3 bases and J by 1 base, 0 bases remained unmatched. This CDR3 has 14 residues. The CDR3 loop is CASSLDRGNTEAFF. CDR3 sequence (DNA): TGTGCCAGCAGCTTGGACAGGGGGAACACTGAAGCTTTCTTT.

The genes are TRBV5-1 and TRBJ1-6; no reliable D call. The germline V and J ends were trimmed by 2 bases and 2 bases, with 5 bases remaining between them. Per the germline V gene, CDR1 is SGHRS and CDR2 is YFSETQ. CDR3 length equals 14 residues. The CDR3 is CASSFQAYNSPLHF. The CDR3 DNA sequence: TGCGCCAGCAGCTTCCAGGCCTATAATTCACCCCTCCACTTT.

V is TRBV5-1 and J is TRBJ1-2, with no clear D. The CDR3 consists of 14 residues. Germline CDR1 and CDR2: SGHRS and YFSETQ. V was cut by 0 bases and J by 1 base, with 7 bases left in between. CDR3 region: CASSLATVNYGYTF. Written as DNA, the CDR3 is TGCGCCAGCAGCTTGGCCACAGTTAACTATGGCTACACCTTC.

The chain joins TRBV4-1 to TRBJ2-5, with 10 bases matching TRBD2. Germline-derived CDR1 and CDR2 are MGHRA and YSYEKL. With V trimmed by 1 base and J by 5 bases, 10 bases remained unmatched. This CDR3 has 17 amino acids. This CDR3 reads CASSQGSLAGSQETQYF. The CDR3 DNA reads as TGCGCCAGCAGCCAAGGGTCACTAGCGGGGTCGCAGGAGACCCAGTACTTC.

This chain uses TRBV18 with TRBJ1-2, with D uncertain. This CDR3 is built from 14 residues. Germline V lookup: CDR1 KGHSH, CDR2 LQKENI. With 0 bases removed from V and 8 bases from J, the gap between germline ends came to 13 bases. The CDR3 loop reads CASSPPSVQGGYTF. CDR3 in DNA: TGTGCCAGCTCACCACCGTCAGTTCAAGGGGGCTACACCTTC.

The genes are TRBV12-3 or TRBV12-4 and TRBJ2-7; the D is unclear. CDR3 size: 12 residues. V lost 6 bases to trimming and J lost 6 bases, with 12 bases between them. The CDR3 DNA reads TGTGCCAGCAGCTTCTCGCGACGCGAGCAGTACGTC. Translated, it gives CASSFSRREQYV.

This chain connects TRBV6-5 to TRBJ1-5; 9 bases match TRBD1. The CDR3 consists of 14 residues. CDR1 and CDR2 from the germline V gene are MNHEY and SVGAGI. V was clipped by 6 bases and J by 5 bases; unmatched bases: 5. DNA for the CDR3: TGTGCCAGCAGCCCAGACAGGGGGTATCAGCCCCAGCATTTT. The encoded protein is CASSPDRGYQPQHF.

This chain uses TRBV5-6 with TRBJ1-1; the D gene is possibly TRBD1 (5 bases). The CDR3 has 13 amino acids. V was clipped by 4 bases and J by 5 bases, with 12 bases between them. Per germline, CDR1 SGHDT and CDR2 YYEEEE. The CDR3: CASSARGWTEAFF. Written as DNA, the CDR3 is TGTGCCAGCAGCGCCCGGGGGTGGACTGAAGCTTTCTTT.

This chain uses TRBV15 with TRBJ2-1, with 9 bases identical to TRBD2. J lost 8 bases, V lost 0 bases, and 8 bases had no gene match. Germline CDR1 and CDR2: LNHNV and YYDKDF (reference sequence). The CDR3 is made up of 16 amino acids. The CDR3 loop is CATSRDRLAGVYEQFF. CDR3 in DNA: TGTGCCACCAGCAGAGATCGGTTAGCGGGAGTCTATGAGCAGTTCTTC.

The chain uses TRBV2 and TRBJ1-3; D remains ambiguous. Germline values: CDR1 SNHLY, CDR2 FYNNEI. The CDR3 sequence is 16 residues long. V was shortened by 5 bases and J by 0 bases, with 14 bases between the two germline ends. CDR3 sequence reads: CASSPWRTSSGNTIYF. The DNA for the CDR3 is TGTGCCAGCAGTCCCTGGCGTACCAGCTCTGGAAACACCATATATTTT. Combining the CDR3 with reference TRBV2 and TRBJ1-3 gives the whole variable domain EPEVTQTPSHQVTQMGQEVILRCVPISNHLYFYWYRQILGQKVEFLVSFYNNEISEKSEIFDDQFSVERPDGSNFTLKIRSTKLEDSAMYFCASSPWRTSSGNTIYFGEGSWLTVV.

This clone was recorded once. The V call is TRBV13, the J call TRBJ1-1; the match to TRBD1 covers 7 bases. The CDR3 contains 16 residues. The trim removed 4 bases at V and 0 bases at J, leaving 8 bases unmatched. Per the germline V gene, CDR1 is PRHDT and CDR2 is FYEKMQ (reference sequence). The CDR3 sequence: CASSSTGSRMNTEAFF. The CDR3 DNA follows: TGTGCCAGCAGCTCGACAGGGTCGAGGATGAACACTGAAGCTTTCTTT.